Listed below are T cell receptor beta chains from one sample, sequenced in a study of cytomegalovirus exposure and HLA in healthy donors. Assay: immunoSEQ multiplex PCR; the TCRdb copy retains only in-frame clones and omits some. The sample contains roughly 130,000 clones, 75% to 90% of which appear only once. Specimen: PBMCs. The receptors were gathered from a woman aged 18-30 years in good health and CMV-seropositive. Both conserved end residues are part of each CDR3. D genes are given only for firm matches. Some rows mark clone size as missing; the rest say once, few, many or name a class of expanded clone.

abundance	d_gene	v_gene	j_gene	CDR3aa	CDR3nt
-	TRBD2	TRBV10-1	TRBJ2-1	CASSISAGGFDEQFF	TGCGCCAGCAGTATTTCAGCGGGGGGGTTTGATGAGCAGTTCTTC
-	TRBD1	TRBV9	TRBJ2-5	CASSPRTGVGETQYF	TGTGCCAGCAGCCCTCGGACAGGGGTTGGGGAGACCCAGTACTTC
-	-	TRBV7-6	TRBJ2-3	CASSLQSDTQYF	TGTGCCAGCAGCTTACAATCAGATACGCAGTATTTT
-	TRBD1	TRBV20-1	TRBJ2-7	CSARTGGTEYF	TGCAGTGCTAGAACCGGTGGGACAGAGTACTTC
-	TRBD2	TRBV9	TRBJ2-7	CASSLRGGPYEQYF	TGTGCCAGCAGCCTAAGGGGAGGGCCCTACGAGCAGTACTTC
-	-	TRBV12-5	TRBJ1-5	CASGLVLSSNQPQHF	TGTGCTAGTGGTTTGGTACTGAGTAGCAATCAGCCCCAGCATTTT
-	-	TRBV19	TRBJ1-2	CASSRTQMGAYGYTF	TGTGCCAGTAGTAGAACCCAAATGGGAGCCTATGGCTACACCTTC
-	-	TRBV19	TRBJ1-6	CASRLGGSPLHF	TGTGCCAGTCGCCTGGGGGGGTCACCCCTCCACTTT
-	-	TRBV28	TRBJ1-2	CASSFRDTAYGYTF	TGTGCCAGCAGTTTTCGGGACACAGCCTATGGCTACACCTTC
-	TRBD1	TRBV7-9	TRBJ1-2	CASSLARTGKEGGYTF	TGTGCCAGCAGCTTAGCGAGGACAGGGAAAGAGGGTGGCTACACCTTC
few	TRBD1	TRBV6-1	TRBJ2-7	CASSWPGQGSWEQYF	TGTGCCAGCAGCTGGCCGGGACAGGGATCGTGGGAGCAGTACTTC
once	TRBD2	TRBV5-4	TRBJ2-7	CASSFTGTSAYEQYF	TGTGCCAGCAGCTTCACCGGGACTAGCGCGTACGAGCAGTACTTC
-	TRBD1	TRBV23-1	TRBJ1-6	CASSQGQEYQSSYNSPLHF	TGCGCCAGCAGTCAGGGACAGGAGTACCAAAGCTCCTATAATTCACCCCTCCACTTT
-	-	TRBV7-9	TRBJ1-2	CASSLLLEQGLYGYTF	TGTGCCAGCAGCCTCCTACTGGAGCAGGGGCTCTATGGCTACACCTTC
-	-	TRBV10-2	TRBJ2-5	CASSAGRKETQYF	TGCGCCAGCAGCGCGGGACGCAAAGAGACCCAGTACTTC
-	-	TRBV5-6	TRBJ2-4	CASSYPPGNIQYF	TGTGCCAGCAGCTACCCCCCGGGAAACATTCAGTACTTC
-	-	TRBV4-2	TRBJ1-5	CASSQDGGVDQPQHF	TGTGCCAGCAGCCAAGACGGGGGAGTAGATCAGCCCCAGCATTTT
-	TRBD1	TRBV27	TRBJ1-2	CASSPEGQTGGRGYTF	TGTGCCAGCAGTCCGGAGGGCCAGACAGGGGGACGTGGCTACACCTTC
-	-	TRBV6-1	TRBJ2-3	CASSEEVIPSRLSTDTQYF	TGTGCCAGCAGTGAAGAGGTGATTCCCAGCCGACTTAGCACAGATACGCAGTATTTT
-	TRBD2	TRBV5-4	TRBJ2-5	CASSTGLAGGQETQYF	TGTGCCAGCAGCACGGGACTAGCGGGGGGGCAAGAGACCCAGTACTTC
-	TRBD1	TRBV19	TRBJ1-3	CASSPLLTGFGNTIYF	TGTGCCAGTAGCCCACTTTTGACAGGGTTCGGAAACACCATATATTTT
-	TRBD1	TRBV5-1	TRBJ1-4	CASGWTGSNEKLFF	TGCGCCAGCGGATGGACAGGGAGCAATGAAAAACTGTTTTTT
few	-	TRBV14	TRBJ1-2	CASSQDGRFGGYTF	TGTGCCAGCAGCCAAGATGGCAGGTTCGGTGGCTACACCTTC
-	TRBD2	TRBV7-9	TRBJ2-1	CASSPGTSGGAQFF	TGTGCCAGCAGCCCCGGGACTAGCGGGGGGGCTCAGTTCTTC
-	TRBD1	TRBV15	TRBJ2-5	CATSRGGTGQETQYF	TGTGCCACCAGCAGAGGGGGGACAGGGCAAGAGACCCAGTACTTC
-	TRBD1	TRBV7-6	TRBJ1-6	CASSLGGSGTGGSPLHF	TGTGCCAGCAGCTTAGGTGGATCCGGGACAGGGGGTTCGCCCCTCCACTTT
once	-	TRBV28	TRBJ2-7	CASSQAKTGRPYF	TGTGCCAGCAGTCAAGCCAAAACAGGGCGCCCGTACTTC
-	TRBD1	TRBV7-9	TRBJ1-6	CASSALGTGGLFSPLHF	TGTGCCAGCAGCGCGTTAGGGACAGGGGGTTTGTTCTCACCCCTCCACTTT
-	-	TRBV25-1	TRBJ1-2	CASSPSGTTTYYGYTF	TGTGCCAGCAGTCCGAGCGGGACAACAACGTACTATGGCTACACCTTC
-	TRBD1	TRBV5-1	TRBJ1-2	CASSSGQGAEDGYTF	TGCGCCAGCAGCTCTGGACAGGGGGCGGAGGATGGCTACACCTTC
-	-	TRBV7-9	TRBJ1-4	CASSLGVGGLGEKLFF	TGTGCCAGCAGCTTGGGGGTCGGGGGTCTAGGTGAAAAACTGTTTTTT
-	-	TRBV5-8	TRBJ1-2	CASSRDRSNPNYGYTF	TGTGCCAGCAGTCGCGACAGGAGTAATCCTAACTATGGCTACACCTTC
-	-	TRBV5-4	TRBJ1-1	CASSLVTTGVSFEAFF	TGTGCCAGCAGCTTGGTCACTACAGGAGTCTCCTTTGAAGCTTTCTTT
-	TRBD1	TRBV5-5	TRBJ1-2	CASSSTGQNFYGYTF	TGTGCCAGCAGCTCGACGGGACAGAACTTCTATGGCTACACCTTC
-	-	TRBV5-8	TRBJ1-2	CASSNWRGGYTF	TGTGCCAGCAGTAATTGGAGGGGCGGCTACACCTTC
-	-	TRBV19	TRBJ2-7	CASSILGLGGFNEQYF	TGTGCCAGTAGTATATTGGGCCTCGGGGGTTTTAACGAGCAGTACTTC
-	TRBD2	TRBV28	TRBJ2-3	CASAGGVTDTQYF	TGTGCCAGCGCGGGGGGGGTCACAGATACGCAGTATTTT
-	-	TRBV9	TRBJ2-5	CASSAEETQYF	TGTGCCAGCAGCGCCGAAGAGACCCAGTACTTC
medium-sized	-	TRBV5-4	TRBJ1-1	CASSSDQASLGNTEAFF	TGTGCCAGCAGCTCAGATCAGGCCTCCTTGGGGAACACTGAAGCTTTCTTT
-	TRBD2	TRBV5-1	TRBJ2-1	CASSAGGPHNEQFF	TGCGCCAGCAGCGCGGGGGGGCCCCACAATGAGCAGTTCTTC
-	-	TRBV5-4	TRBJ2-2	CASSPLTSMNTGELFF	TGTGCCAGCAGCCCGTTGACTAGTATGAACACCGGGGAGCTGTTTTTT
-	TRBD1	TRBV7-7	TRBJ1-5	CASSLRQGAQPQHF	TGTGCCAGCAGCTTACGACAGGGGGCTCAGCCCCAGCATTTT
-	TRBD1	TRBV4-2	TRBJ1-2	CASSQSTGGRDGYTF	TGTGCCAGCAGCCAAAGTACAGGGGGTAGGGATGGCTACACCTTC
few	-	TRBV27	TRBJ1-2	CASSFSGLDGYTF	TGTGCCAGCAGTTTTAGTGGTCTGGATGGCTACACCTTC
-	TRBD1	TRBV6-1	TRBJ2-1	CASSGGQGYNEQFF	TGTGCCAGCAGTGGGGGACAGGGCTACAATGAGCAGTTCTTC
-	-	TRBV6-5	TRBJ1-5	CASRTDAYSNQPQHF	TGTGCCAGCAGGACAGATGCATATAGCAATCAGCCCCAGCATTTT
-	TRBD1	TRBV5-1	TRBJ2-3	CASSSTGVTDTQYF	TGCGCCAGCAGCTCGACAGGGGTCACAGATACGCAGTATTTT
once	TRBD1	TRBV28	TRBJ1-2	CASSLTGTTQVPNYGYTF	TGTGCCAGCAGTTTGACAGGGACGACCCAAGTACCTAACTATGGCTACACCTTC